Presented here are 27 T cell receptor beta chains from one specimen sequenced in a study of blood T cell repertoires in COVID-19. TCRdb's copy holds only in-frame clones and misses some; the assay was immunoSEQ multiplex PCR. Of about 180,000 clones in the sample, over 75% were seen once. The sample taken for sequencing was peripheral blood. All receptors derive from a woman in her 70s with acute or convalescent COVID-19.

The rearrangement uses TRBV30 and TRBJ2-5; 12 bases are shared with TRBD2. The CDR3 is 16 residues long. The V gene's germline CDR1 is GTSNPN and CDR2 SVGIG (reference sequence). J was trimmed by 5 bases and V by 0 bases; bases with no gene match: 7. The CDR3 reads CAWSVRLAGGQETQYF. The DNA of the CDR3 is TGTGCCTGGAGTGTACGGCTAGCGGGAGGGCAGGAGACCCAGTACTTC.

V is TRBV2 and J is TRBJ2-1; 8 nucleotides match TRBD2. Germline assignment: CDR1 SNHLY and CDR2 FYNNEI. This CDR3 spans 16 amino acids. Losses at the gene ends were 4 bases for V and 8 bases for J; bases not matched to a gene: 13. CDR3 DNA sequence: TGTGCCAGCAGTGCACAAAGAGCGGGAGTAGTCTATGAGCAGTTCTTC. Its protein product is CASSAQRAGVVYEQFF. Together with reference TRBV2 and TRBJ2-1, the CDR3 gives the full variable domain: EPEVTQTPSHQVTQMGQEVILRCVPISNHLYFYWYRQILGQKVEFLVSFYNNEISEKSEIFDDQFSVERPDGSNFTLKIRSTKLEDSAMYFCASSAQRAGVVYEQFFGPGTRLTVL.

This chain uses TRBV3-1 (or the pseudogene TRBV3-2) with TRBJ1-2, with 12 bases identical to TRBD1. This CDR3 contains 16 residues. V lost 3 bases and J lost 6; bases outside the gene matches: 8. Germline lookup yields CDR1 LGHDT and CDR2 YNNKEL (reference sequence). CDR3 nucleotide sequence: TGTGCCAGCAGCCACGGCGGGACAGGGGGCTTTAATGGCTACACCTTC. Translated: CASSHGGTGGFNGYTF.

The CDR3 here is CASSSRGEAKNIQYF. CDR3 sequence (DNA): TGTGCCAGCAGCTCCAGGGGGGAAGCCAAAAACATTCAGTACTTC. V gene TRBV4-2 combines with J gene TRBJ2-4; possible D gene TRBD1, 7 bases. Between the trimmed V and J ends, which lost 5 bases and 0 bases, there was a span of 11 bases. The CDR3 length is 15 residues. CDR1 and CDR2 (germline): LGHNA, YNFKEQ.

The chain is built from TRBV5-1 and TRBJ2-1; 14 bases match TRBD2. CDR1 is SGHRS and CDR2 is YFSETQ in the germline V gene. V shed 5 bases and J 10 bases; nucleotides not matched to a gene: 5. This CDR3 is built from 14 residues. In nucleotides, the CDR3 is TGCGCCAGCAGACGACTAGCGGGAGGGGCAGAGCAGTTCTTC. It translates to CASRRLAGGAEQFF.

The genes are TRBV18 and TRBJ2-2; a possible D gene is TRBD2 (6 bases). CDR1 is KGHSH and CDR2 is LQKENI in the germline V gene. V was trimmed by 3 bases and J by 5 bases, leaving 16 bases between them. CDR3 length: 16 amino acids. The CDR3 sequence: CASSPLGGSGTGELFF. The CDR3 nucleotides are TGTGCCAGCTCACCCCTAGGAGGGAGTGGAACCGGGGAGCTGTTTTTT.

V usage is TRBV19 and J usage is TRBJ2-1; 9 nucleotides align to TRBD1. Germline loops: CDR1 LNHDA, CDR2 SQIVND (reference sequence). The CDR3 sequence is 14 residues long. Trimming took 8 bases from V and 6 from J; bases not matched to a gene: 8. CDR3 residues: CASSDRGPPNEQFF. CDR3 DNA: TGTGCCAGTTCGGACAGGGGACCGCCCAATGAGCAGTTCTTC.

This clone was observed a single time. This rearrangement joins TRBV3-1 (or the pseudogene TRBV3-2) to TRBJ1-1; no reliable D call. V lost 4 bases and J lost 5, with 11 bases in between. Germline CDR1 LGHDT, CDR2 YNNKEL (reference sequence). This CDR3 has 13 amino acids. Here the CDR3 DNA reads TGTGCCAGCAGCCCTGGGAGGATGACTGAAGCTTTCTTT. Translation: CASSPGRMTEAFF.

The chain's CDR3 is CASRLTGDSTDTQYF. In DNA, the CDR3 is TGTGCCAGCAGACTTACAGGGGATAGCACAGATACGCAGTATTTT. This chain joins TRBV13 and TRBJ2-3; TRBD1 agrees at 7 bases. The V gene's germline CDR1 is PRHDT and CDR2 FYEKMQ (reference sequence). The trim removed 6 bases at V and 0 bases at J, leaving 6 bases unmatched. The CDR3 totals 15 residues.

The chain has TRBV2 and TRBJ2-1; 8 bases match TRBD1. The CDR3 is 15 amino acids. Per germline, CDR1 SNHLY and CDR2 FYNNEI. Trimming removed 8 bases from V and 8 bases from J; junction bases left unmatched: 14. Written as DNA, the CDR3 is TGTGCCAGCTGCGAGCCAGGGGGCCTTATCGATGAGCAGTTCTTC. This codes for CASCEPGGLIDEQFF.

This sequence joins TRBV11-2 and TRBJ1-4; D remains unclear. The CDR3 totals 14 residues. V was clipped by 2 bases and J by 7 bases, with 11 bases between them. Germline loops: CDR1 SGHAT, CDR2 FQNNGV. CDR3 sequence reads: CASSLLSLGEKLFF. The CDR3 coding sequence is TGTGCCAGCAGCTTACTATCCCTTGGTGAAAAACTGTTTTTT.

This clone has only one observation. The chain joins TRBV19 to TRBJ1-5, with a possible D match to TRBD1 (5 bases). Trimming shortened V by 5 bases and J by 2 bases, and 13 bases separated the two germline ends. The CDR3 loop spans 15 amino acids. Per germline, CDR1 LNHDA and CDR2 SQIVND (reference sequence). CDR3 region: CASSPTRVGNQPQHF. The CDR3 DNA sequence: TGTGCCAGTAGTCCCACCAGGGTAGGCAATCAGCCCCAGCATTTT.

This chain joins TRBV6-5 and TRBJ2-7; D unclear. CDR3 length: 16 amino acids. V gave up 0 bases and J gave up 0 bases, with 12 bases separating them. Germline V gives CDR1 MNHEY, CDR2 SVGAGI. CDR3 loop: CASSYSSTTSSYEQYF. DNA for the CDR3: TGTGCCAGCAGTTACTCGTCAACTACCAGCTCCTACGAGCAGTACTTC.

V and J are TRBV6-5 and TRBJ2-7; TRBD2 might be the D (6 bases). Germline CDR1 MNHEY, CDR2 SVGAGI. The CDR3 contains 14 residues. The ends were cut back, 6 bases at V and 5 bases at J, with 17 bases in the middle. CDR3 loop: CASRRGLEVDEQYF. The CDR3 bases are TGTGCCAGCAGACGGGGGTTGGAGGTTGACGAGCAGTACTTC.

The chain has TRBV25-1 and TRBJ2-2; TRBD2 matches 9 bases. Germline assignment: CDR1 MGHDK and CDR2 SYGVNS. The CDR3 is made up of 17 amino acids. V lost 2 bases, J lost 7 bases, and 11 bases stayed unmatched. CDR3 nucleotide sequence: TGTGCCAGCAGTGAAGTCGTCGGCGGGAGGGCCGTCGGGGAGCTGTTTTTT. Translation gives CASSEVVGGRAVGELFF.

For the CDR3, the DNA is TGTGCCAGCATACAGCGGGAGGGCAGTGAGCAGTTCTTC. Protein product: CASIQREGSEQFF. The V gene is TRBV6-5, the J gene TRBJ2-1; 10 bases match TRBD2. Trimming removed 7 bases from V and 9 bases from J; junction bases left unmatched: 6. Looked up from germline, CDR1 is MNHEY and CDR2 is SVGAGI. This CDR3 region has 13 residues.

The count of this clone is one. The chain employs TRBV29-1 and TRBJ2-1; 7 bases fit TRBD1. Germline-derived CDR1 and CDR2 are SQVTM and ANQGSEA. The ends lost 6 bases at V and 6 bases at J; junction bases unmatched: 8. The CDR3 is made up of 13 amino acids. CDR3 loop: CSVRRGRANEQFF. In DNA form, the CDR3 reads TGCAGCGTCCGAAGGGGGCGGGCCAATGAGCAGTTCTTC.

This rearrangement joins TRBV11-3 to TRBJ2-2, with D uncertain. This CDR3 comprises 15 residues. Trimming shortened V by 2 bases and J by 0 bases, and 7 bases separated the two germline ends. Looked up from germline, CDR1 is SGHNT and CDR2 is YENEEA. The CDR3 sequence: CASSLTRANTGELFF. The CDR3 bases are TGTGCCAGCAGCTTAACTCGTGCGAACACCGGGGAGCTGTTTTTT.

The chain has TRBV6-6 and TRBJ2-7; 12 bases map to TRBD2. Germline V CDR1 and CDR2: MNHNY, SVGAGI (reference sequence). CDR3 length equals 15 residues. Trimming at V came to 5 bases and at J to 1 base, leaving 3 bases not matched to a gene. CDR3: CASSMTSGSSYEQYF. The CDR3 DNA is TGTGCCAGCAGTATGACTAGCGGGAGTTCCTACGAGCAGTACTTC.

This sequence joins TRBV5-1 and TRBJ2-3; the match to TRBD2 covers 12 bases. The CDR3 extends over 18 amino acids. The V and J ends lost 4 bases and 0 bases, in that order; junction bases with no gene match: 9. The germline V gene encodes CDR1 SGHRS and CDR2 YFSETQ. The chain's CDR3 is CASSLRLAGVSSTDTQYF. The CDR3 DNA sequence: TGCGCCAGCAGCCTTAGACTAGCGGGAGTTTCTAGCACAGATACGCAGTATTTT.

CDR3 nucleotide sequence: TGTGCCAGCACCATACAGGGGGCCACTGAGCCCCAGCATTTT. The encoded protein is CASTIQGATEPQHF. The chain combines TRBV2 with TRBJ1-5; TRBD1 matches 9 bases. With 7 bases clipped from V and 8 bases from J, the junction kept 9 bases outside the gene matches. The CDR3 covers 14 residues. Germline values: CDR1 SNHLY, CDR2 FYNNEI.

The chain is built from TRBV9 and TRBJ1-2; 9 nucleotides agree with TRBD1. The CDR3 spans 15 residues. CDR1 is SGDLS and CDR2 is YYNGEE in the germline V gene. V trimming: 1 base; J trimming: 9 bases; junction bases outside the gene matches: 10. In DNA form, the CDR3 reads TGTGCCAGCAGCGTATCTCCGGGACAGGGTATGCGCTACACCTTC. Its protein product is CASSVSPGQGMRYTF.

V is TRBV19 and J is TRBJ2-7, with 10 bases matching TRBD2. Germline V gene sequence: CDR1 LNHDA, CDR2 SQIVND (reference sequence). The V and J ends lost 4 bases and 6 bases, in that order; junction bases with no gene match: 9. This CDR3 has 15 amino acids. The CDR3 here is CASSKTSGTALEQYF. CDR3 in DNA: TGTGCCAGTAGTAAAACTAGCGGGACTGCCCTCGAGCAGTACTTC. Variable domain in full (rest from reference TRBV19 and TRBJ2-7): DGGITQSPKYLFRKEGQNVTLSCEQNLNHDAMYWYRQDPGQGLRLIYYSQIVNDFQKGDIAEGYSVSREKKESFPLTVTSAQKNPTAFYLCASSKTSGTALEQYFGPGTRLTVT.

This chain links TRBV5-1 with TRBJ1-2, with D unresolved. This CDR3 region has 14 residues. Per germline, CDR1 SGHRS and CDR2 YFSETQ. Between the trimmed V and J ends, which lost 4 bases and 6 bases, there was a span of 16 bases. The CDR3 DNA reads TGCGCCAGCAGCGTGACCGCCATGAGGGATGGCTACACCTTC. Translating it yields CASSVTAMRDGYTF. The complete variable domain, with remaining parts taken from reference TRBV5-1 and TRBJ1-2, reads KAGVTQTPRYLIKTRGQQVTLSCSPISGHRSVSWYQQTPGQGLQFLFEYFSETQRNKGNFPGRFSGRQFSNSRSEMNVSTLELGDSALYLCASSVTAMRDGYTFGSGTRLTVV.

The CDR3 reads CATSWTSGTGELFF. In nucleotides, the CDR3 is TGTGCCACCAGTTGGACTAGCGGTACCGGGGAGCTGTTTTTT. The gene calls are TRBV24-1 and TRBJ2-2; 10 bases agree with TRBD2. Germline loops: CDR1 KGHDR, CDR2 SFDVKD. The length of the CDR3 is 14 residues. V was clipped by 6 bases and J by 5 bases; unmatched bases: 2.

This chain connects TRBV10-3 to TRBJ2-3; 10 nucleotides match TRBD2. The V gene's germline CDR1 is ENHRY and CDR2 SYGVKD. This CDR3 region has 16 residues. J lost 12 bases, V lost 0 bases, and 12 bases had no gene match. The CDR3 coding sequence is TGTGCCATCAGTGAGTCATTGACTAGCGGGTACGACCCTCAGTATTTT. Translated, it gives CAISESLTSGYDPQYF.

CDR3 amino acids: CASSQDANSNQPQHF. The CDR3 bases are TGTGCCAGCAGCCAAGACGCGAATAGCAATCAGCCCCAGCATTTT. This sequence joins TRBV3-1 (or the pseudogene TRBV3-2) and TRBJ1-5; D is undetermined. The germline V and J ends were trimmed by 0 bases and 0 bases, with 6 bases remaining between them. Germline CDR1 reads LGHDT; CDR2 reads YNNKEL (reference sequence). CDR3 size: 15 residues.